The 2 T cell receptor beta chains listed next were all sequenced from one sample in a study of OX40 agonist ivuxolimab in advanced cancers. Here immunoSEQ multiplex PCR was the method, and the copy in TCRdb shows in-frame clones only, minus some. There are 70,000 to 95,000 clones in the sample; 65% to 85% occur only once, and about 0.8% lies in the top ten. Material: CD4+ or CD8+ T cells sorted from blood, obtained in a trial of the OX40 agonist ivuxolimab. These receptor sequences come from an adult with an advanced solid tumor such as melanoma, head and neck, liver or kidney cancer.

V and J are TRBV30 and TRBJ1-4; D possibly corresponds to TRBD1 (6 bases). The germline gives CDR1 GTSNPN, CDR2 SVGIG (reference sequence). Trimming took 3 bases from V and 8 from J, leaving 13 bases between them. The CDR3 totals 13 residues. Here the CDR3 reads CAWSPGDGEKLFF. CDR3 coding DNA: TGTGCCTGGAGCCCAGGGGACGGGGAAAAACTGTTTTTT. Combining the CDR3 with reference TRBV30 and TRBJ1-4 gives the whole variable domain SQTIHQWPATLVQPVGSPLSLECTVEGTSNPNLYWYRQAAGRGLQLLFYSVGIGQISSEVPQNLSASRPQDRQFILSSKKLLLSDSGFYLCAWSPGDGEKLFFGSGTQLSVL.

The rearrangement joins TRBV30 to TRBJ1-4; tentative D call: TRBD1 (6 bases). This CDR3 has 15 amino acids. Trimming cost V 5 bases and J 8 bases, with 21 bases left between them. Germline V CDR1 and CDR2: GTSNPN, SVGIG (reference sequence). In nucleotides, the CDR3 is TGTGCCTGGTCTCCTCTCTTTGGGGGCCGAGAAAAACTGTTTTTT. Translating gives CAWSPLFGGREKLFF.